The 3 T cell receptor beta chains listed next were all sequenced from one sample in a study of OX40 agonist ivuxolimab in advanced cancers. TCRdb keeps only in-frame clones here, not all; method: immunoSEQ multiplex PCR. The sample contains 70,000 to 95,000 clones, around four fifths of which appear only once. This specimen was CD4+ or CD8+ T cells sorted from blood, taken in a trial of the OX40 agonist ivuxolimab. These TCRs come from an adult with an advanced solid tumor such as melanoma, head and neck, liver or kidney cancer.

The table lists this clone with a count of one. The CDR3 sequence is CASSPSISAVPGAVYGYTF. The CDR3 DNA reads as TGTGCCAGCTCACCGAGTATATCGGCCGTTCCCGGCGCGGTCTATGGCTACACCTTC. This chain links TRBV18 with TRBJ1-2; D call uncertain. The V end lost 3 bases, the J end lost 4 bases, and 27 bases lay between the germline ends. Germline V gives CDR1 KGHSH, CDR2 LQKENI. This CDR3 comprises 19 residues.

The chain has TRBV5-1 and TRBJ1-6; the D gene is possibly TRBD1 (6 bases). Germline CDR1 is SGHRS and CDR2 is YFSETQ. CDR3 length: 14 amino acids. Trimming pared 4 bases from V and 7 bases from J, leaving 12 bases between. CDR3 sequence: CASSLGGGNSPLHF. The CDR3 DNA sequence: TGCGCCAGCAGCCTCGGGGGGGGCAATTCACCCCTCCACTTT.

The J gene is TRBJ1-4, the V gene TRBV9; a possible D gene is TRBD1 (6 bases). This CDR3 region has 14 residues. Trimming removed 4 bases from V and 3 bases from J, with 10 bases in between. Germline-derived CDR1 and CDR2 are SGDLS and YYNGEE. The CDR3 reads CASSSTGSNEKLFF. CDR3 sequence (DNA): TGTGCCAGCAGCTCCACAGGGTCTAATGAAAAACTGTTTTTT.